The next 22 T cell receptor beta chains were all read from a single sample in a study of blood T cell repertoires in COVID-19. TCRdb's table, derived via immunoSEQ multiplex PCR, lists solely in-frame clones and lacks some. The repertoire includes about 180,000 clones, just under 90% of them detected once, and under 15% sits in the top ten. The sample taken for sequencing was peripheral blood. All receptors derive from a woman in her 70s with COVID-19, enrolled during active disease.

The rearrangement links TRBV28 to TRBJ2-3, with 12 positions matching TRBD1. The CDR3 contains 18 residues. The germline gives CDR1 MDHEN, CDR2 SYDVKM. V lost 5 bases, J lost 4 bases, and 13 bases stayed unmatched. CDR3 DNA: TGTGCCAGCAGTCCCCGTGGGACAGGGGGCCCGAAAGCAGATACGCAGTATTTT. Protein product: CASSPRGTGGPKADTQYF.

The chain carries TRBV6-6 and TRBJ1-2, with TRBD1 identical over 10 bases. The CDR3 totals 15 residues. The germline gives CDR1 MNHNY, CDR2 SVGAGI (reference sequence). J was trimmed by 2 bases and V by 6 bases; bases with no gene match: 6. The CDR3 region is CASSLPGQGNYGYTF. The CDR3 DNA is TGTGCCAGCAGCCTACCGGGACAGGGGAACTATGGCTACACCTTC.

This clone was found once. The chain is built from TRBV15 and TRBJ1-4, with D unclear. V was pared by 2 bases and J by 5 bases, with 12 bases between. Germline-derived CDR1 and CDR2 are LNHNV and YYDKDF (reference sequence). This CDR3 contains 15 residues. The CDR3 loop reads CATSRKRAGNEKLFF. CDR3 nucleotides: TGTGCCACCAGCAGAAAGAGGGCTGGAAATGAAAAACTGTTTTTT.

The chain recombines TRBV7-8 with TRBJ2-5, with 7 positions matching TRBD1. This CDR3 region has 15 residues. Unmatched junction bases numbered 9, after V lost 5 bases and J lost 3 bases. Germline CDR1 SGHVS, CDR2 FQNEAQ. The CDR3 sequence is CASSPNTGQKETQYF. The CDR3 DNA sequence: TGTGCCAGCAGCCCTAATACGGGACAGAAAGAGACCCAGTACTTC.

The chain combines TRBV10-3 with TRBJ1-2; 7 nucleotides align to TRBD1. The CDR3 contains 15 residues. J was trimmed by 2 bases and V by 6 bases; bases with no gene match: 9. The germline V gene encodes CDR1 ENHRY and CDR2 SYGVKD. CDR3 DNA sequence: TGTGCCATCAGCAACGGGGACAGCTCAAACTATGGCTACACCTTC. It yields the protein CAISNGDSSNYGYTF.

In this sample, this clone turned up once. The rearrangement links TRBV11-3 to TRBJ1-1, with TRBD1 as a possible D gene (5 bases). Germline lookup yields CDR1 SGHNT and CDR2 YENEEA. The CDR3 contains 13 residues. The V and J ends lost 0 bases and 8 bases respectively, with 10 bases between them. The CDR3 sequence is CASSLDSGFEAFF. CDR3 sequence (DNA): TGTGCCAGCAGCTTAGACTCAGGGTTCGAAGCTTTCTTT.

The J gene is TRBJ1-2, the V gene TRBV11-2; 8 bases are a match to TRBD1. The CDR3 has 13 residues. CDR1 SGHAT and CDR2 FQNNGV come from the germline V gene. V was pared by 5 bases and J by 4 bases, with 3 bases of the junction left unmatched. The CDR3 DNA reads TGTGCCAGCAGCCAAGGACAGGGCTATGGCTACACCTTC. Its protein product is CASSQGQGYGYTF.

The genes are TRBV5-4 and TRBJ2-3; 7 bases fit TRBD2. CDR1 and CDR2 (germline): SGHNT, YYREEE (reference sequence). This CDR3 has 15 residues. The V and J ends lost 5 bases and 2 bases, in that order; junction bases with no gene match: 8. The CDR3 DNA sequence: TGTGCCAGCAGAACACTCGGACTAGACACAGATACGCAGTATTTT. Its protein is CASRTLGLDTDTQYF.

The chain couples TRBV5-1 to TRBJ2-1, with D unclear. V lost 2 bases, J lost 8 bases, and 11 bases lay in between. The CDR3 extends over 13 amino acids. CDR1 SGHRS and CDR2 YFSETQ come from the germline V gene. The CDR3: CASSFTNRDEQFF. The DNA for the CDR3 is TGCGCCAGCAGCTTCACTAACCGGGATGAGCAGTTCTTC.

The chain combines TRBV4-2 with TRBJ2-2; 12 nucleotides agree with TRBD2. Per germline, CDR1 LGHNA and CDR2 YNFKEQ. V dropped 4 bases and J dropped 6; count of bases not matched to a gene: 9. The CDR3 covers 17 residues. The CDR3, as DNA: TGTGCCAGCAGCCGCTCTAGCGGGAGGGTAGGGTCCGGGGAGCTGTTTTTT. This encodes CASSRSSGRVGSGELFF.

The chain recombines TRBV27 with TRBJ2-1; 9 bases match TRBD2. The germline CDR1 and CDR2 sequences are MNHEY and SMNVEV (reference sequence). V gave up 8 bases and J gave up 0 bases; unmatched junction bases: 11. The CDR3 totals 17 residues. This chain's CDR3 is CASLPLRGGASYNEQFF. CDR3 DNA: TGTGCCAGCCTACCCTTGCGGGGGGGGGCCTCCTACAATGAGCAGTTCTTC.

The rearrangement links TRBV9 to TRBJ2-3; 8 bases agree with TRBD2. The V and J ends lost 4 bases and 6 bases, in that order; junction bases with no gene match: 13. Germline V CDR1 and CDR2: SGDLS, YYNGEE. This CDR3 is 16 amino acids long. In DNA form, the CDR3 reads TGTGCCAGCAGCCCCCGGACTAGCCACTTGGGGGATACGCAGTATTTT. Translating gives CASSPRTSHLGDTQYF.

The chain recombines TRBV20-1 with TRBJ2-5; D is ambiguous. Trimming cost V 5 bases and J 4 bases, with 8 bases left between them. CDR1 is DFQATT, CDR2 SNEGSKA, per germline (reference sequence). CDR3 length: 11 amino acids. The CDR3 loop reads CSAAPRETQYF. CDR3 sequence (DNA): TGCAGTGCTGCCCCGAGAGAGACCCAGTACTTC.

This clone was picked up a small number of times. This rearrangement joins TRBV20-1 to TRBJ1-1; D unclear. Germline V gene data show CDR1 as DFQATT and CDR2 as SNEGSKA (reference sequence). Trimming took off 2 bases at V and 3 bases at J, with 4 bases between the two ends. This CDR3 contains 11 residues. CDR3 region: CSARYYTEAFF. CDR3 in DNA: TGCAGTGCTAGATATTACACTGAAGCTTTCTTT.

This clone was counted a single time. V usage is TRBV2 and J usage is TRBJ1-6; TRBD1 matches at 8 bases. Trimming took 9 bases from V and 7 from J; bases not matched to a gene: 5. Germline loops: CDR1 SNHLY, CDR2 FYNNEI. The CDR3 has 13 amino acids. CDR3 sequence (DNA): TGTGCCAGGACGACAGGGGAGAATTCACCCCTCCACTTT. Protein product: CARTTGENSPLHF. Looking up the rest from reference TRBV2 and TRBJ1-6 gives the full variable domain: EPEVTQTPSHQVTQMGQEVILRCVPISNHLYFYWYRQILGQKVEFLVSFYNNEISEKSEIFDDQFSVERPDGSNFTLKIRSTKLEDSAMYFCARTTGENSPLHFGNGTRLTVT.

This clone was recorded a few times. This rearrangement joins TRBV3-1 (or the pseudogene TRBV3-2) to TRBJ1-1, with 7 bases matching TRBD1. The V gene's germline CDR1 is LGHDT and CDR2 YNNKEL (reference sequence). V trimming: 0 bases; J trimming: 3 bases; junction bases outside the gene matches: 7. The CDR3 is 16 residues long. The CDR3: CASSQDLRGRHTEAFF. The CDR3 DNA reads TGTGCCAGCAGCCAAGACCTAAGGGGGCGGCACACTGAAGCTTTCTTT.

The chain uses TRBV4-1 and TRBJ2-5, with no clear D. The CDR3 extends over 14 amino acids. The germline V gene encodes CDR1 MGHRA and CDR2 YSYEKL. Trimming took 5 bases from V and 5 from J, leaving 15 bases between them. The CDR3 spells CASSMRLAGETQYF. Here the CDR3 DNA reads TGCGCCAGCAGCATGAGACTCGCCGGGGAGACCCAGTACTTC.

The chain is built from TRBV3-1 (or the pseudogene TRBV3-2) and TRBJ1-1, with no clear D. Trimming took off 1 base at V and 1 base at J, with 7 bases between the two ends. This CDR3 region has 14 residues. Germline assignment: CDR1 LGHDT and CDR2 YNNKEL (reference sequence). The DNA of the CDR3 is TGTGCCAGCAGCCAAGCCGACAAGAACACTGAAGCTTTCTTT. Protein: CASSQADKNTEAFF.

This chain connects TRBV27 to TRBJ2-6, with D maybe TRBD1 (5 bases). CDR3 size: 15 residues. Germline V gives CDR1 MNHEY, CDR2 SMNVEV (reference sequence). The V end lost 7 bases, the J end lost 2 bases, and 12 bases lay between the germline ends. The chain's CDR3 is CASTLGPPGANVLTF. DNA for the CDR3: TGTGCCAGCACGTTGGGGCCCCCTGGGGCCAACGTCCTGACTTTC.

The rearrangement joins TRBV7-2 to TRBJ1-2, with D possibly TRBD1 on 6 matching bases. In germline, CDR1 is SGHTA, CDR2 FQGNSA. Trimming stripped 1 base from V and 7 bases from J, with 7 bases between. The CDR3 length is 12 residues. The CDR3 protein is CASSLGGGGYTF. CDR3 DNA sequence: TGTGCCAGCAGCTTAGGAGGGGGTGGCTACACCTTC.

The rearrangement joins TRBV7-2 to TRBJ2-5, with 8 bases matching TRBD1. Germline trimming cut 1 base from V and 4 bases from J; bases unmatched to any gene: 5. Germline V gene lookup returns CDR1 SGHTA and CDR2 FQGNSA. This CDR3 is built from 15 residues. The chain's CDR3 is CASSLDRGVVETQYF. CDR3 nucleotides: TGTGCCAGCAGCTTAGACAGGGGGGTTGTAGAGACCCAGTACTTC.

A few counts support this clone. The genes are TRBV24-1 and TRBJ2-3; 8 nucleotides line up with TRBD1. Germline V CDR1 and CDR2: KGHDR, SFDVKD. Trimming cost V 10 bases and J 1 base; bases outside gene matches: 3. The CDR3 spans 13 residues. The CDR3 sequence is CATGQEGTDTQYF. The CDR3 DNA sequence: TGTGCCACGGGACAGGAGGGCACAGATACGCAGTATTTT.